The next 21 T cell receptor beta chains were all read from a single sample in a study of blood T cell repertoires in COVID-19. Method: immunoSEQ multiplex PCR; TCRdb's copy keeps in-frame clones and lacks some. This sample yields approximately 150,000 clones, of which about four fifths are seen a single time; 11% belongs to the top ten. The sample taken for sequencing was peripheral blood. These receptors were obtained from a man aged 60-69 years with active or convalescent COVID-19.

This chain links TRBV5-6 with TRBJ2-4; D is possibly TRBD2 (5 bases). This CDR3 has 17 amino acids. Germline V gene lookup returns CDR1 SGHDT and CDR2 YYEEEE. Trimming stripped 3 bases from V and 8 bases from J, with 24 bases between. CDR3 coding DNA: TGTGCCAGCAGCTCAGTTGGTCGCAACCCAGTCGGGGACATTCAGTACTTC. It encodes CASSSVGRNPVGDIQYF. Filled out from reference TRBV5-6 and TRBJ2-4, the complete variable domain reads DAGVTQSPTHLIKTRGQQVTLRCSPKSGHDTVSWYQQALGQGPQFIFQYYEEEERQRGNFPDRFSGHQFPNYSSELNVNALLLGDSALYLCASSSVGRNPVGDIQYFGAGTRLSVL.

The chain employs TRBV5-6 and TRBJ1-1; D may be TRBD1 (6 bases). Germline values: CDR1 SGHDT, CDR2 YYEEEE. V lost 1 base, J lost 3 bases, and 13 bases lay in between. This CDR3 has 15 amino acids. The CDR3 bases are TGTGCCAGCAGCTTGCCCCTCAAGGGGGACACTGAAGCTTTCTTT. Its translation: CASSLPLKGDTEAFF.

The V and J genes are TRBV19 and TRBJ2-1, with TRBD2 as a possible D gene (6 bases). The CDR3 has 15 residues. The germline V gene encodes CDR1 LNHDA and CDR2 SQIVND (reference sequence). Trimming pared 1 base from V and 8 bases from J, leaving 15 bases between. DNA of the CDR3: TGTGCCAGTAGTATAGCCCCAGAAGGGAGGTATGAGCAGTTCTTC. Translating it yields CASSIAPEGRYEQFF. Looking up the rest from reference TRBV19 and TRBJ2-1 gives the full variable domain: DGGITQSPKYLFRKEGQNVTLSCEQNLNHDAMYWYRQDPGQGLRLIYYSQIVNDFQKGDIAEGYSVSREKKESFPLTVTSAQKNPTAFYLCASSIAPEGRYEQFFGPGTRLTVL.

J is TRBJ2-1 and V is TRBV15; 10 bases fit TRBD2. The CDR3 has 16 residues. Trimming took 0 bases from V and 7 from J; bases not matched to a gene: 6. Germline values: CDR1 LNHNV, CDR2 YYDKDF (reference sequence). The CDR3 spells CATSRDRLAGANEQFF. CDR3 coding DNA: TGTGCCACCAGCAGAGATCGCCTAGCGGGGGCTAATGAGCAGTTCTTC.

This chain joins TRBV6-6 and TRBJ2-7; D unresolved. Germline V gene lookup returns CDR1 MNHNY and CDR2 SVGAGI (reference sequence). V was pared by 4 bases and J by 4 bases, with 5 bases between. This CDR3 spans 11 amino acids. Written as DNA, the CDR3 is TGTGCCAGCAGTTCACAATACGAGCAGTACTTC. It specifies CASSSQYEQYF.

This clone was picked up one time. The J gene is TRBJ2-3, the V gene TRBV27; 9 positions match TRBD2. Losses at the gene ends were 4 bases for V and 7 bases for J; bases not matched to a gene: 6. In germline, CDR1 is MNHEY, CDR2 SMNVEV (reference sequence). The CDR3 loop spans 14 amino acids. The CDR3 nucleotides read TGTGCCAGCAGTTACAGGACTAGCGTGAATACGCAGTATTTT. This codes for CASSYRTSVNTQYF.

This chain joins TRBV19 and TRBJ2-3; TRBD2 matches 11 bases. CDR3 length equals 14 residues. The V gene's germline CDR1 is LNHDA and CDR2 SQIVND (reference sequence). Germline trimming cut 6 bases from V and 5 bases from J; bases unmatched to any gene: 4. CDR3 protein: CASSPGLAVDTQYF. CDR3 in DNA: TGTGCCAGTAGCCCGGGACTAGCGGTAGATACGCAGTATTTT.

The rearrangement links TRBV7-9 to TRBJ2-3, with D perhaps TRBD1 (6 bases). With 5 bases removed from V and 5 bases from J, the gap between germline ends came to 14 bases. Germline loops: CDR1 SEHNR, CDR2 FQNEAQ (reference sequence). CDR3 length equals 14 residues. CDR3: CASSLRRGGDTQYF. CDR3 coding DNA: TGTGCCAGCAGCCTGCGGCGAGGGGGAGATACGCAGTATTTT. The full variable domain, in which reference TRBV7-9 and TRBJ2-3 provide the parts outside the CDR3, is DTGVSQNPRHKITKRGQNVTFRCDPISEHNRLYWYRQTLGQGPEFLTYFQNEAQLEKSRLLSDRFSAERPKGSFSTLEIQRTEQGDSAMYLCASSLRRGGDTQYFGPGTRLTVL.

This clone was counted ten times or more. In nucleotides, the CDR3 is TGTGCCAGCAGCACAAGCGGGGGGGCAGACGAGCAGTACTTC. Encoded protein: CASSTSGGADEQYF. The chain has TRBV7-3 and TRBJ2-7; 10 positions match TRBD2. With V trimmed by 5 bases and J by 5 bases, 6 bases remained unmatched. The CDR3 covers 14 residues. Germline V gene sequence: CDR1 SGHTA, CDR2 FQGTGA.

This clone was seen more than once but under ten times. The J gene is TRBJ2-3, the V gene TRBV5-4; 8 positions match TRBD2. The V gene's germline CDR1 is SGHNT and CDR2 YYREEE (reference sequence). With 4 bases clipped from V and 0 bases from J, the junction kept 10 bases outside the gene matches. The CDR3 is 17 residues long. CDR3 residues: CASSVRAGGSSTDTQYF. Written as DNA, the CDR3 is TGTGCCAGCAGCGTGAGGGCGGGGGGATCAAGCACAGATACGCAGTATTTT.

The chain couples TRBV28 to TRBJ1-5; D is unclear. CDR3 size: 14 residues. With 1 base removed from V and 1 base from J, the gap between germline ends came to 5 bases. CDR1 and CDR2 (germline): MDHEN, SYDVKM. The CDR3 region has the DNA TGTGCCAGCAGTTTATATAGAAGCAATCAGCCCCAGCATTTT. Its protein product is CASSLYRSNQPQHF.

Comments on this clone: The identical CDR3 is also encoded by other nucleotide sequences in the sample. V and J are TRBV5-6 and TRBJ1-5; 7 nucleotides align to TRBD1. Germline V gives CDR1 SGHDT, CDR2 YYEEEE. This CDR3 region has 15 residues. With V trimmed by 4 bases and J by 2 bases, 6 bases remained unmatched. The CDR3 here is CASSLRQGGNQPQHF. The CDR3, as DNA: TGTGCCAGCAGCCTCAGACAGGGCGGCAATCAGCCCCAGCATTTT.

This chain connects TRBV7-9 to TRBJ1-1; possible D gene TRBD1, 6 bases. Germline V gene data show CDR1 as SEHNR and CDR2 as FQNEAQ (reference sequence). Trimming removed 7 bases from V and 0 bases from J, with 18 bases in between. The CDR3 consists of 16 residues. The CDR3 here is CASNSAGRGMNTEAFF. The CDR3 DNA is TGTGCCAGCAACTCAGCGGGGAGGGGGATGAACACTGAAGCTTTCTTT.

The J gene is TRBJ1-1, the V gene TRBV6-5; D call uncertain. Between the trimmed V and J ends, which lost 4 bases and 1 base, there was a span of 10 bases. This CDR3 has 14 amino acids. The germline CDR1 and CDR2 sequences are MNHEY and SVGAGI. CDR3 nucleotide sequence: TGTGCCAGCAGTTCCAAACAGACGAACACTGAAGCTTTCTTT. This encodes CASSSKQTNTEAFF.

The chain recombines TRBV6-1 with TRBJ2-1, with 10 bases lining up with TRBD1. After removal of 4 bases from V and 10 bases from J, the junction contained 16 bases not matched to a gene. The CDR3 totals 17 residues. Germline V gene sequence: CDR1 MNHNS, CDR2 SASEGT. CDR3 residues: CASSGYSGLTGGIEQFF. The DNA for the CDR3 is TGTGCCAGCAGTGGGTACTCGGGATTGACAGGGGGCATCGAGCAGTTCTTC.

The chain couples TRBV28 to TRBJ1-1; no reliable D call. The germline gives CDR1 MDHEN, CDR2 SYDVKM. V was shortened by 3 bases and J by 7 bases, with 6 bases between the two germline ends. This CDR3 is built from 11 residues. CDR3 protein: CASSFLIEAFF. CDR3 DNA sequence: TGTGCCAGCAGTTTTTTAATTGAAGCTTTCTTT.

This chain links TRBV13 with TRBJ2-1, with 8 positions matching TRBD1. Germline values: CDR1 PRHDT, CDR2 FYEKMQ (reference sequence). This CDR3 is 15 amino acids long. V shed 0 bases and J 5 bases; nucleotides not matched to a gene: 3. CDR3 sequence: CASSLGTGAHNEQFF. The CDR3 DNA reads TGTGCCAGCAGCTTAGGGACAGGGGCCCACAATGAGCAGTTCTTC. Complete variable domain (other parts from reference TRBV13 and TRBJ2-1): AAGVIQSPRHLIKEKRETATLKCYPIPRHDTVYWYQQGPGQDPQFLISFYEKMQSDKGSIPDRFSAQQFSDYHSELNMSSLELGDSALYFCASSLGTGAHNEQFFGPGTRLTVL.

This CDR3 reads CASSFSSTGVAGELFF. The CDR3 DNA sequence: TGTGCCAGCAGCTTTTCCTCGACAGGGGTGGCCGGGGAGCTGTTTTTT. The chain links TRBV7-3 to TRBJ2-2; 8 bases line up with TRBD1. V lost 3 bases and J lost 6; bases outside the gene matches: 9. The germline V gene has CDR1 SGHTA and CDR2 FQGTGA. This CDR3 spans 16 amino acids.

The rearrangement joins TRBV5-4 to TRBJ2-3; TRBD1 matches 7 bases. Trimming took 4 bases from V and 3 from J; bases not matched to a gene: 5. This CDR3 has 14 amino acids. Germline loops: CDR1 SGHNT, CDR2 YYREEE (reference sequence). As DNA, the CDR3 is TGTGCCAGCAGCGACAGGGTTGAGACAGATACGCAGTATTTT. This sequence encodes CASSDRVETDTQYF.

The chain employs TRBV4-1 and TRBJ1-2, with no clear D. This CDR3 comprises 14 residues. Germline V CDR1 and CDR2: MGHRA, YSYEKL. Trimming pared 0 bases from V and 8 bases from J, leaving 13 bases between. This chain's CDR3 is CASSQEGQSGGYTF. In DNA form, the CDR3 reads TGCGCCAGCAGCCAAGAAGGCCAATCGGGAGGCTACACCTTC.

CDR3 DNA: TGCGCCAGCAGCTTGGCCGTACTAGCGGTGACCTACAATGAGCAGTTCTTC. This gives the protein CASSLAVLAVTYNEQFF. The V and J genes are TRBV5-1 and TRBJ2-1; 8 positions match TRBD2. With V trimmed by 0 bases and J by 2 bases, 7 bases remained unmatched. The germline V gene has CDR1 SGHRS and CDR2 YFSETQ. This CDR3 spans 17 amino acids.